The present T cell receptor (beta chain) was sequenced within a study of blood T cell repertoires in COVID-19. Across the whole study: COVID-19 samples from acute and convalescent phases originated in the United States, Italy and Spain. PBMCs, B-cell-depleted T cells, or T cells were the source of the cDNA or gDNA that made up the material.

This clone was seen just once. Original handling: Quantification of nucleated cells was approximated via reference gene primer amplification. The data were produced by immunoSEQ multiplex PCR, yet TCRdb's version contains in-frame clones alone and is incomplete. The V and J calls and clone size are taken from that table; D and trimming were inferred from the DNA. This sample has 140,000 to 150,000 clones; more than 75% occur once, and the top ten carry around 4%. Germline V CDR1 and CDR2: KGHSH, LQKENI. The CDR3 length is 14 residues. V was trimmed by 0 bases and J by 6 bases, leaving 12 bases between them.

The V gene is TRBV18, the J gene TRBJ2-7; maybe TRBD1 (6 bases). The source of this sequence is a man aged 55-75 years with acute or convalescent COVID-19. Sequenced material: peripheral blood. CDR3 DNA sequence: TGTGCCAGCTCACCACCCACAGGGATCGCCGAGCAGTACTTC. Residues: CASSPPTGIAEQYF.